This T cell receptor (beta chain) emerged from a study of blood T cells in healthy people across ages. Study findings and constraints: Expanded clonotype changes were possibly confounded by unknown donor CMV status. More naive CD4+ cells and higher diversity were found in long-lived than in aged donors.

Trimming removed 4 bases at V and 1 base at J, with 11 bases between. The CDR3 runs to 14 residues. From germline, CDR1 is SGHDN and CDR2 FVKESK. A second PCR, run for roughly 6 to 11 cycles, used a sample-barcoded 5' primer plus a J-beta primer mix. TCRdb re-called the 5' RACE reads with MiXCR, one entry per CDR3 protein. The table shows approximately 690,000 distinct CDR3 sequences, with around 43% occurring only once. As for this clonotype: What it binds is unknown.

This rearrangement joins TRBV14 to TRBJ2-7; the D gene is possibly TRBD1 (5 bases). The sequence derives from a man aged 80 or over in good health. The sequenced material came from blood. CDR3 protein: CASSPLGLSYEQYF. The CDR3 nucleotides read TGTGCCAGCAGCCCCCTGGGGCTTTCCTACGAGCAGTACTTC.